A selection of T cell receptor beta chains follows, all from one sample in a study of neoadjuvant nivolumab and ipilimumab in lung cancer. Profiled with immunoSEQ multiplex PCR; TCRdb holds only in-frame clones, not every one. The sample shows 4,000 to 6,000 clones, roughly 80% of them seen only once. Specimen: normal lung tissue adjacent to the tumor, collected after neoadjuvant nivolumab, alone or with ipilimumab, at or shortly before surgery. Every receptor here comes from an adult with non-small cell lung cancer. Some clones in this sample may be carry-over from other donors' samples. CDR3s leave out the opening cysteine and the closing phenylalanine or tryptophan. The D gene is left open where the match is weak.

v_call: TRBV27
cdr3_length: 11
d_call: TRBD1
j_call: TRBJ1-4
cdr3_aa: ASRDRPNEKLF

v_call: TRBV5-6
cdr3_length: 15
d_call: -
j_call: TRBJ1-4
cdr3_aa: ASSLELGRGTNEKLF

v_call: TRBV4-1
cdr3_length: 13
d_call: -
j_call: TRBJ1-5
cdr3_aa: ASSQGGLLDGPQH

v_call: TRBV5-4
cdr3_length: 16
d_call: TRBD2
j_call: TRBJ2-3
cdr3_aa: ASSSQPLLAGGGDTQY

v_call: TRBV4-3
cdr3_length: 14
d_call: -
j_call: TRBJ2-7
cdr3_aa: ASSQERASNSYEQY

v_call: TRBV7-9
cdr3_length: 12
d_call: TRBD1
j_call: TRBJ1-1
cdr3_aa: ASSPTGTGRGAF

v_call: TRBV2
cdr3_length: 12
d_call: -
j_call: TRBJ2-7
cdr3_aa: ASRARDSSYEQY

v_call: TRBV4-3
cdr3_length: 12
d_call: -
j_call: TRBJ1-1
cdr3_aa: ASSQSFRNTEAF

v_call: TRBV29-1
cdr3_length: 11
d_call: -
j_call: TRBJ1-2
cdr3_aa: SVTVGGGDGYT

v_call: TRBV7-2
cdr3_length: 13
d_call: -
j_call: TRBJ1-2
cdr3_aa: ASRPQPGGNYGYT

v_call: TRBV6-6
cdr3_length: 12
d_call: -
j_call: TRBJ1-5
cdr3_aa: ASSYSRDYQPQH

v_call: TRBV5-6
cdr3_length: 15
d_call: -
j_call: TRBJ2-6
cdr3_aa: ASSLMDRLDGANVLT

v_call: TRBV6-5
cdr3_length: 13
d_call: TRBD2
j_call: TRBJ2-1
cdr3_aa: ASSYDAGGSSEQF

v_call: TRBV29-1
cdr3_length: 14
d_call: -
j_call: TRBJ2-1
cdr3_aa: SVEDTRVNSYNEQF

v_call: TRBV4-3
cdr3_length: 13
d_call: -
j_call: TRBJ2-1
cdr3_aa: ASSQDYWAHNEQF

v_call: TRBV20-1
cdr3_length: 9
d_call: -
j_call: TRBJ2-7
cdr3_aa: SAMGTYEQY

v_call: TRBV7-2
cdr3_length: 14
d_call: -
j_call: TRBJ2-3
cdr3_aa: ASSARQGGSTDTQY

v_call: TRBV6-1
cdr3_length: 13
d_call: -
j_call: TRBJ2-7
cdr3_aa: ASNSGSGGPYEQY

v_call: TRBV19
cdr3_length: 13
d_call: -
j_call: TRBJ2-1
cdr3_aa: ASSPSRAPGDEQF

v_call: TRBV6-4
cdr3_length: 13
d_call: TRBD2
j_call: TRBJ2-1
cdr3_aa: ASSDGLAGATEQF

v_call: TRBV27
cdr3_length: 14
d_call: -
j_call: TRBJ1-2
cdr3_aa: ASSGERRGGSYGYT

v_call: TRBV6-5
cdr3_length: 13
d_call: TRBD2
j_call: TRBJ2-3
cdr3_aa: ASSPRPGGGDTQY

v_call: TRBV19
cdr3_length: 10
d_call: TRBD1
j_call: TRBJ1-2
cdr3_aa: ASSFRGRGYT

v_call: TRBV9
cdr3_length: 13
d_call: -
j_call: TRBJ1-1
cdr3_aa: ASSVEARGVAEAF

v_call: TRBV5-1
cdr3_length: 12
d_call: TRBD1
j_call: TRBJ1-1
cdr3_aa: ASSLDVRGTEAF

v_call: TRBV4-2
cdr3_length: 13
d_call: -
j_call: TRBJ2-7
cdr3_aa: ASSQDRASSYEQY

v_call: TRBV6-5
cdr3_length: 11
d_call: -
j_call: TRBJ1-2
cdr3_aa: ASSYEANYGYT

v_call: TRBV19
cdr3_length: 12
d_call: TRBD2
j_call: TRBJ2-7
cdr3_aa: ASSLTSGAAEQY

v_call: TRBV18
cdr3_length: 13
d_call: TRBD1
j_call: TRBJ1-4
cdr3_aa: ASSLGTGRNEKLF

v_call: TRBV4-3
cdr3_length: 13
d_call: -
j_call: TRBJ2-3
cdr3_aa: ASSQDRGGGDTQY

v_call: TRBV7-8
cdr3_length: 12
d_call: -
j_call: TRBJ2-7
cdr3_aa: ASSLRQLSYEQY

v_call: TRBV7-2
cdr3_length: 13
d_call: TRBD1
j_call: TRBJ1-2
cdr3_aa: ASSSYLQGARGYT

v_call: TRBV19
cdr3_length: 11
d_call: -
j_call: TRBJ1-1
cdr3_aa: ASSREERTEAF

v_call: TRBV5-1
cdr3_length: 15
d_call: TRBD1
j_call: TRBJ1-4
cdr3_aa: ASSLESRGLTNEKLF

v_call: TRBV19
cdr3_length: 14
d_call: -
j_call: TRBJ2-1
cdr3_aa: ASSRGRLDVSNEQF

v_call: TRBV5-1
cdr3_length: 12
d_call: -
j_call: TRBJ2-7
cdr3_aa: ASSSALANYEQY

v_call: TRBV7-3
cdr3_length: 11
d_call: TRBD1
j_call: TRBJ1-1
cdr3_aa: ASSWTGSTEAF

v_call: TRBV11-2
cdr3_length: 12
d_call: TRBD2
j_call: TRBJ2-3
cdr3_aa: ASSSGLAGGGSD

v_call: TRBV6-6
cdr3_length: 12
d_call: TRBD1
j_call: TRBJ2-7
cdr3_aa: ASRRDRVSYEQY

v_call: TRBV7-9
cdr3_length: 12
d_call: -
j_call: TRBJ1-5
cdr3_aa: ASDAGRGNQPQH

v_call: TRBV30
cdr3_length: 12
d_call: TRBD1
j_call: TRBJ1-2
cdr3_aa: AWSLRDRSMGYT

v_call: TRBV18
cdr3_length: 10
d_call: -
j_call: TRBJ2-1
cdr3_aa: ASSQGFDEQF

v_call: TRBV19
cdr3_length: 14
d_call: TRBD2
j_call: TRBJ2-7
cdr3_aa: ASRPGTSGSTYEQY

v_call: TRBV9
cdr3_length: 15
d_call: -
j_call: TRBJ2-2
cdr3_aa: ASSVARGSIGTGELF

v_call: TRBV2
cdr3_length: 11
d_call: -
j_call: TRBJ2-7
cdr3_aa: ASSGTVGYEQY

v_call: TRBV5-4
cdr3_length: 13
d_call: -
j_call: TRBJ2-3
cdr3_aa: ASSMPGQGPDTQY

v_call: TRBV6-6
cdr3_length: 11
d_call: TRBD1
j_call: TRBJ1-2
cdr3_aa: ASSLQGGDGYT

v_call: TRBV5-1
cdr3_length: 13
d_call: -
j_call: TRBJ1-2
cdr3_aa: ASSIAASGGYGYT

v_call: TRBV6-4
cdr3_length: 11
d_call: -
j_call: TRBJ2-3
cdr3_aa: ASSESGTDTQY

v_call: TRBV6-5
cdr3_length: 12
d_call: -
j_call: TRBJ1-1
cdr3_aa: ASRQTAANTEAF

v_call: TRBV27
cdr3_length: 11
d_call: -
j_call: TRBJ1-2
cdr3_aa: ASTSRGGYGYT

v_call: TRBV18
cdr3_length: 14
d_call: TRBD1
j_call: TRBJ1-1
cdr3_aa: ASSPRQGIGDTEAF

v_call: TRBV13
cdr3_length: 12
d_call: -
j_call: TRBJ2-7
cdr3_aa: ASSPSRRAYEQY

v_call: TRBV10-3
cdr3_length: 13
d_call: -
j_call: TRBJ2-3
cdr3_aa: ATYEQSLSTDTQY